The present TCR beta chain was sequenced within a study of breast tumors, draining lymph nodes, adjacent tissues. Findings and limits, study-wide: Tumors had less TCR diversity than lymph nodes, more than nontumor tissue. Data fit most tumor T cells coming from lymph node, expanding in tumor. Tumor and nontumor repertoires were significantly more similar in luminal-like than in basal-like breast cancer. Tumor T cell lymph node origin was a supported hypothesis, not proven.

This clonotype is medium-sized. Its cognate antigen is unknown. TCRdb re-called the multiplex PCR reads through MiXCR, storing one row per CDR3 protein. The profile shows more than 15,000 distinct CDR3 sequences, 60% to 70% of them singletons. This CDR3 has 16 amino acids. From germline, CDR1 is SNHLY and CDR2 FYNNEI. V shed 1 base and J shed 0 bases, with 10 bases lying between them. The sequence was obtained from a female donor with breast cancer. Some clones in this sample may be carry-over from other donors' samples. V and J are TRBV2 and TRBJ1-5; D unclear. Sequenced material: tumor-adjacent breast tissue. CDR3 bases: TGTGCCAGCAGTGAAGATGGCAGCTATAGCAATCAGCCCCAGCATTTT. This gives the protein CASSEDGSYSNQPQHF.